This TCR beta chain was captured by sequencing in a study of technical replicates of blood from several donors (dated by TCRdb to about 2017). Of note for this clone: The antigen it binds to is not known. There are no base qualities to consult, and no much larger clone falls within one base.

Libraries were prepared through the immunoSEQ multiplex PCR assay. The table comes from immuneACCESS by way of TCRdb, which keeps in-frame sequences with V and J called. Part of the clones is missing from these tables; in studies checked, under half for an unresolved V gene and the rest for unknown reasons. For this sample there are 65,000 to 95,000 clones; just over 90% appear just once. Jointly, the top ten make up 0.25% to 0.35% of the sample. The CDR3 goes from the cysteine to the phenylalanine over 16 residues. CDR3 DNA only is kept here, 48 bases in frame from base 1. Looking up the germline V gene yields CDR1 MGHRA and CDR2 YSYEKL. V is cut back by 1 base and J by 2 bases, with 5 bases in the junction unmatched.

The specimen was T cells isolated from PBMCs. Rearrangement joined TRBV4-1 to TRBJ2-7, with 10 middle bases fitting TRBD2. The source of this sequence is a human donor in good health. The nucleotide sequence reads TGCGCCAGCAGCCAAGGGAGCGGGGGGGGAGCCTACGAGCAGTACTTC. It codes for CASSQGSGGGAYEQYF.